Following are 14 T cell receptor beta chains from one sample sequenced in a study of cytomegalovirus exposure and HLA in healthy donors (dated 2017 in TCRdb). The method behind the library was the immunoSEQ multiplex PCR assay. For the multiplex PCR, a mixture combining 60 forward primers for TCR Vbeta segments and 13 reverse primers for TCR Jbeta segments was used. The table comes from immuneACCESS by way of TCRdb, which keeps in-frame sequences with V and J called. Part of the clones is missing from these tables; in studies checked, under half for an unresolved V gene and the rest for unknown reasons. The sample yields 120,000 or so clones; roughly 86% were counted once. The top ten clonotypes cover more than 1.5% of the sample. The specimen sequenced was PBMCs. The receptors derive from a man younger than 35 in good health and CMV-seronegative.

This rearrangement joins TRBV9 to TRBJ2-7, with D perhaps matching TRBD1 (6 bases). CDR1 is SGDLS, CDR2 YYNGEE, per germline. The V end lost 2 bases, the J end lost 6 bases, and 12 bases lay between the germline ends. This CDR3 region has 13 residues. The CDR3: CASSVLQGSEQYF. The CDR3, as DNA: TGTGCCAGCAGCGTGTTACAGGGAAGCGAGCAGTACTTC. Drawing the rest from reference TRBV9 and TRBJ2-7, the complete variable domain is DSGVTQTPKHLITATGQRVTLRCSPRSGDLSVYWYQQSLDQGLQFLIQYYNGEERAKGNILERFSAQQFPDLHSELNLSSLELGDSALYFCASSVLQGSEQYFGPGTRLTVT.

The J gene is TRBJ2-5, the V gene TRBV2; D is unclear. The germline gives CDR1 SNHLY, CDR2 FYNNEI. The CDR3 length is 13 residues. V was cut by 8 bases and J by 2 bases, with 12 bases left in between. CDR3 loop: CASASGLQETQYF. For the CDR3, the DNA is TGTGCCAGCGCGAGTGGGCTACAAGAGACCCAGTACTTC. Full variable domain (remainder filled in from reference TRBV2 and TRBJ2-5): EPEVTQTPSHQVTQMGQEVILRCVPISNHLYFYWYRQILGQKVEFLVSFYNNEISEKSEIFDDQFSVERPDGSNFTLKIRSTKLEDSAMYFCASASGLQETQYFGPGTRLLVL.

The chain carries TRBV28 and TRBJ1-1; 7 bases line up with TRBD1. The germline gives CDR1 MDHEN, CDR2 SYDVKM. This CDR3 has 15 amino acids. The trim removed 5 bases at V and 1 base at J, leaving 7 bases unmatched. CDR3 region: CASSAQQGSNTEAFF. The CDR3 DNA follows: TGTGCCAGCAGTGCTCAACAGGGGTCGAACACTGAAGCTTTCTTT.

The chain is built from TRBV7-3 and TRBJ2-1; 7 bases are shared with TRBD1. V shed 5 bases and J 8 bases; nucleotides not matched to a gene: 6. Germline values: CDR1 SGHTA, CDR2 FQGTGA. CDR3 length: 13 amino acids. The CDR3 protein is CASSRNRGDEQFF. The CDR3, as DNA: TGTGCCAGCAGCCGGAACAGGGGCGATGAGCAGTTCTTC.

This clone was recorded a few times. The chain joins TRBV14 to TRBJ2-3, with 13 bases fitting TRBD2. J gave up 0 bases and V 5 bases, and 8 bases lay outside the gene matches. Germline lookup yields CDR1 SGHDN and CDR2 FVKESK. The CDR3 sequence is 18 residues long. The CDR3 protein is CASSETSGGIFSTDTQYF. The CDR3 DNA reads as TGTGCCAGCAGCGAGACTAGCGGGGGGATATTTAGCACAGATACGCAGTATTTT.

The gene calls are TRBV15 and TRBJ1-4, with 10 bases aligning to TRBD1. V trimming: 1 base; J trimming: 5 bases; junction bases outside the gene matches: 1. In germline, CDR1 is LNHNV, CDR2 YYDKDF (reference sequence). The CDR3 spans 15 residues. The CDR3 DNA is TGTGCCACCAGCAGAGGGGGACAGGGGAATGAAAAACTGTTTTTT. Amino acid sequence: CATSRGGQGNEKLFF.

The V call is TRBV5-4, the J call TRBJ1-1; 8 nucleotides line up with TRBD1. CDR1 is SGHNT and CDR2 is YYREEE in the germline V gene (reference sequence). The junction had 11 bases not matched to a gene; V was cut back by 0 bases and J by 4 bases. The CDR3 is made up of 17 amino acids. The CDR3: CASSLAGQGSVGTEAFF. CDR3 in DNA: TGTGCCAGCAGCTTGGCCGGACAGGGTTCGGTTGGCACTGAAGCTTTCTTT.

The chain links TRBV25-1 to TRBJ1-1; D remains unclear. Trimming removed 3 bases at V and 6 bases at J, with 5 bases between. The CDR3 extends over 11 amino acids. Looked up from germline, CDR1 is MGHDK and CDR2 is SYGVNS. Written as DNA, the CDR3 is TGTGCCAGCAGTGACCCTTCTGAAGCTTTCTTT. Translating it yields CASSDPSEAFF.

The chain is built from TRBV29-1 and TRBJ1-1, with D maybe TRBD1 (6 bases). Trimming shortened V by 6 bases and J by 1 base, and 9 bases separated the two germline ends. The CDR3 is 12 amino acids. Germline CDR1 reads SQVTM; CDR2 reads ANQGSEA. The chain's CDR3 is CSVEDRNTEAFF. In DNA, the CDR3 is TGCAGCGTGGAGGACAGGAACACTGAAGCTTTCTTT.

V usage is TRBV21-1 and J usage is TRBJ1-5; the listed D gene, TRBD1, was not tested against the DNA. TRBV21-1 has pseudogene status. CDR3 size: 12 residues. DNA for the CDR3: TGTGAGAGGGGGAAAAGCAATCAGCCCCAGCATTTT. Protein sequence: CERGKSNQPQHF.

The CDR3 region is CATSREKGAESNQPQHF. The CDR3 coding sequence is TGTGCCACCAGCAGAGAAAAGGGGGCAGAGAGCAATCAGCCCCAGCATTTT. J is TRBJ1-5 and V is TRBV15; 7 nucleotides agree with TRBD1. With 0 bases clipped from V and 1 base from J, the junction kept 6 bases outside the gene matches. CDR1 is LNHNV and CDR2 is YYDKDF in the germline V gene (reference sequence). The CDR3 length is 17 residues.

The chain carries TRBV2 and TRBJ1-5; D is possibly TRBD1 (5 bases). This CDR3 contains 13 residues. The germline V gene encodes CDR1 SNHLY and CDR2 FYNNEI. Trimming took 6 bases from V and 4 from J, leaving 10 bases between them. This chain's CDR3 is CASSAAGNQPQHF. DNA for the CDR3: TGTGCCAGCAGCGCCGCAGGGAATCAGCCCCAGCATTTT.

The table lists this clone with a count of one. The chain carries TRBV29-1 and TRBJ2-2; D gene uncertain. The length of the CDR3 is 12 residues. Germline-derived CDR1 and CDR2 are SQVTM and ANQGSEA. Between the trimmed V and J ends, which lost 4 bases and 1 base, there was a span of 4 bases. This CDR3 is CSVVQNTGELFF. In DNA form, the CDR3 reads TGCAGCGTTGTACAGAACACCGGGGAGCTGTTTTTT.

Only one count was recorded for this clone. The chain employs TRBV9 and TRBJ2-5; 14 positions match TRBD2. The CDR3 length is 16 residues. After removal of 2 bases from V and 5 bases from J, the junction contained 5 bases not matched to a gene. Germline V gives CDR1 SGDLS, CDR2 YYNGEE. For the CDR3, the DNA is TGTGCCAGCAGCGTGGGACTAGCGGGGGCAGGGGAGACCCAGTACTTC. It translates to CASSVGLAGAGETQYF.